This TCR beta chain was identified during a study of CD4 T cells in relation to SARS-CoV-2 and coronaviruses. The protocol was immunoSEQ multiplex PCR, while the TCRdb copy is restricted to in-frame clones and leaves out a portion. The sample includes 20,000 to 25,000 clones, 74% of them seen just once. Before the COVID-19 pandemic, during about 2010-2018, CD4+ T cells were taken from unexposed donors. The cells were cultured for around ten days before CD4+ T cells were isolated. The CDR3 covers 14 residues. The germline gives CDR1 LNHDA, CDR2 SQIVND (reference sequence). The J segment lost 1 base and the V segment lost 5 bases, leaving 2 bases of the junction unmatched. Of note for this clone: Its target is not known.

The receptor was derived from a human donor in good health. The chain joins TRBV19 to TRBJ1-5, with 7 bases lining up with TRBD1. Sequencing input: CD4+ T cells from PBMCs, cultured in vitro. The CDR3 protein is CASSATGSNQPQHF. The CDR3 DNA follows: TGTGCCAGTAGTGCGACAGGGAGCAATCAGCCCCAGCATTTT.